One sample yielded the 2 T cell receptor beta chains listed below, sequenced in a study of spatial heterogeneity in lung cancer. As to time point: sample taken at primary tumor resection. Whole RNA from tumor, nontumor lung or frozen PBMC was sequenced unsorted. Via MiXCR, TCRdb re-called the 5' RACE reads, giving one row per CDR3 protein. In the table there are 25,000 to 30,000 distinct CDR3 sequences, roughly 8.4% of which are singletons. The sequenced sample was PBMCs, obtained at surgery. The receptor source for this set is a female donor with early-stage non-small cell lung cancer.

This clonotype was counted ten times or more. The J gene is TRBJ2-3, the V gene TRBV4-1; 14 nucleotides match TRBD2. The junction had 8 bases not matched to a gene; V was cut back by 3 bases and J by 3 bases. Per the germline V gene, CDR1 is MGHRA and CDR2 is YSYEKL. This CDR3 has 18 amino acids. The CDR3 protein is CASSHRTSGRWGTDTQYF. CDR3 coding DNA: TGCGCCAGCAGCCACCGGACTAGCGGGAGGTGGGGGACAGATACGCAGTATTTT.

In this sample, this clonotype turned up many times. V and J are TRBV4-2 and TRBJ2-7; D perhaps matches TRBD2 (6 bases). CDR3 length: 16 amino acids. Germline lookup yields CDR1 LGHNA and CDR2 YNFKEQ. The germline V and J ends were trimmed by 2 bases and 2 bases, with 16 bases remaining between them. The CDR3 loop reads CASSQQLGGIAYEQYF. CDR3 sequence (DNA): TGTGCCAGCAGCCAACAGCTCGGCGGGATAGCCTACGAGCAGTACTTC.